These 26 T cell receptor beta chains share one sample of origin, sequenced in a study of identical twins. TCRdb passed the 5' RACE reads through MiXCR, listing each CDR3 protein once. Among 750,000 to 950,000 distinct CDR3 sequences listed, more than 9% were seen once. The sample was also reused in another study, on yellow fever vaccine responses in identical twins.

The sequencing sample was made of PBMCs. The receptors originated from a woman aged 18 to 35 in good health.

This clonotype was observed a few times. The rearrangement links TRBV7-9 to TRBJ1-3; D perhaps matches TRBD1 (6 bases). The V end lost 4 bases, the J end lost 0 bases, and 16 bases lay between the germline ends. The CDR3 length is 17 residues. Germline assignment: CDR1 SEHNR and CDR2 FQNEAQ (reference sequence). The CDR3 is CASSSSDRPRSGNTIYF. In DNA form, the CDR3 reads TGTGCCAGCAGCTCATCCGACAGGCCCCGCTCTGGAAACACCATATATTTT.

In this sample, this clonotype turned up many times. V gene TRBV7-2 combines with J gene TRBJ2-1; a possible D gene is TRBD1 (5 bases). The germline CDR1 and CDR2 sequences are SGHTA and FQGNSA. There are 13 residues in the CDR3. V lost 5 bases to trimming and J lost 5 bases, with 10 bases between them. The CDR3 loop reads CASSGTGNNEQFF. Written as DNA, the CDR3 is TGTGCCAGCAGCGGAACAGGAAACAATGAGCAGTTCTTC.

This clonotype was detected only a few times. This chain uses TRBV28 with TRBJ2-7; 10 positions agree with TRBD1. The CDR3 spans 14 residues. V lost 6 bases, J lost 5 bases, and 7 bases stayed unmatched. Germline loops: CDR1 MDHEN, CDR2 SYDVKM. The CDR3 DNA reads as TGTGCCAGCAGCCCGACAGGGGGCTACGACGAGCAGTACGTC. It specifies CASSPTGGYDEQYV.

This clonotype was counted a few times. J is TRBJ1-2 and V is TRBV28; D may be TRBD1 (5 bases). Germline CDR1 reads MDHEN; CDR2 reads SYDVKM. The germline V and J ends were trimmed by 6 bases and 6 bases, with 14 bases remaining between them. CDR3 size: 13 residues. The CDR3 is CASRADSNNGYTF. In nucleotides, the CDR3 is TGTGCCAGCAGAGCAGACAGCAACAATGGCTACACCTTC.

This clonotype was counted many times. The chain links TRBV7-9 to TRBJ2-5; 7 bases align to TRBD1. Germline trimming cut 5 bases from V and 1 base from J; bases unmatched to any gene: 10. Germline assignment: CDR1 SEHNR and CDR2 FQNEAQ (reference sequence). The CDR3 runs 16 residues. The chain's CDR3 is CASSTRERGPQETQYF. CDR3 DNA sequence: TGTGCCAGCAGCACAAGAGAGAGGGGGCCCCAAGAGACCCAGTACTTC.

This clonotype has only a few counts. The CDR3, as DNA: TGTGCTAGTGGCGTCTCGGGCCCTGGGGCCAACGTCCTGACTTTC. Its protein product is CASGVSGPGANVLTF. This chain links TRBV12-5 with TRBJ2-6; D not certain. Trimming shortened V by 6 bases and J by 2 bases, and 11 bases separated the two germline ends. The germline V gene encodes CDR1 LGHNT and CDR2 FRNRAP. The CDR3 runs to 15 residues.

In this sample, this clonotype turned up a few times. The chain employs TRBV9 and TRBJ1-1; D uncertain. Per the germline V gene, CDR1 is SGDLS and CDR2 is YYNGEE. V was trimmed by 4 bases and J by 7 bases, leaving 11 bases between them. The CDR3 runs to 12 residues. The DNA for the CDR3 is TGTGCCAGCAGCTCCGATGGGGATGAAGCTTTCTTT. Protein sequence: CASSSDGDEAFF.

The chain joins TRBV9 to TRBJ2-7; D perhaps matches TRBD2 (5 bases). The CDR3 has 15 residues. CDR1 and CDR2 from the germline V gene are SGDLS and YYNGEE. Trimming removed 0 bases from V and 4 bases from J, with 14 bases in between. This chain's CDR3 is CASSVAGGRTYEQYF. CDR3 coding DNA: TGTGCCAGCAGCGTAGCAGGTGGCAGGACTTACGAGCAGTACTTC. The whole variable domain, filled in from reference TRBV9 and TRBJ2-7, reads DSGVTQTPKHLITATGQRVTLRCSPRSGDLSVYWYQQSLDQGLQFLIQYYNGEERAKGNILERFSAQQFPDLHSELNLSSLELGDSALYFCASSVAGGRTYEQYFGPGTRLTVT.

In its sample, this clonotype was seen many times. The chain carries TRBV6-5 and TRBJ1-1; 7 nucleotides agree with TRBD1. With 5 bases clipped from V and 5 bases from J, the junction kept 2 bases outside the gene matches. The CDR3 consists of 12 residues. Germline CDR1 MNHEY, CDR2 SVGAGI. CDR3 in DNA: TGTGCCAGCAGTACAGGGGTGACTGAAGCTTTCTTT. The encoded protein is CASSTGVTEAFF.

In this sample, this clonotype turned up many times. This chain links TRBV15 with TRBJ2-5, with 9 bases fitting TRBD1. The CDR3 spans 17 residues. V was pared by 0 bases and J by 5 bases, with 10 bases of the junction left unmatched. Looked up from germline, CDR1 is LNHNV and CDR2 is YYDKDF (reference sequence). The CDR3 is CATSRDGGQGGFETQYF. The CDR3 DNA reads as TGTGCCACCAGCAGAGATGGGGGACAGGGAGGTTTCGAGACCCAGTACTTC. Full variable domain (remainder filled in from reference TRBV15 and TRBJ2-5): DAMVIQNPRYQVTQFGKPVTLSCSQTLNHNVMYWYQQKSSQAPKLLFHYYDKDFNNEADTPDNFQSRRPNTSFCFLDIRSPGLGDTAMYLCATSRDGGQGGFETQYFGPGTRLLVL.

This clonotype was observed a handful of times. V gene TRBV6-1 combines with J gene TRBJ2-1; 10 nucleotides agree with TRBD2. The CDR3 runs 18 residues. The germline V gene has CDR1 MNHNS and CDR2 SASEGT. The V gene end was trimmed by 6 bases and the J gene end by 3 bases; junction bases not matched to a gene: 14. CDR3: CASRTTSPAGGHYNEQFF. CDR3 nucleotides: TGTGCCAGCAGAACTACATCCCCAGCGGGAGGGCACTACAATGAGCAGTTCTTC.

V and J are TRBV7-7 and TRBJ2-1; 8 bases are shared with TRBD1. Trimming cost V 3 bases and J 1 base; bases outside gene matches: 2. Germline lookup yields CDR1 SSHAT and CDR2 FNYEAQ (reference sequence). The CDR3 totals 15 residues. The CDR3: CASSLDRESYNEQFF. CDR3 DNA sequence: TGTGCCAGCAGCTTGGACAGGGAATCCTACAATGAGCAGTTCTTC.

This clonotype appeared many times. This rearrangement joins TRBV5-6 to TRBJ2-2; TRBD1 aligns across 8 bases. The V segment lost 6 bases and the J segment 1 base; nucleotides outside the gene matches: 8. Per the germline V gene, CDR1 is SGHDT and CDR2 is YYEEEE. CDR3 length equals 16 residues. The CDR3 region is CASTPTGTGNTGELFF. DNA of the CDR3: TGTGCCAGCACTCCAACCGGGACAGGGAACACCGGGGAGCTGTTTTTT.

This clonotype was seen a few times. V is TRBV6-5 and J is TRBJ1-2; D is unclear. V was trimmed by 0 bases and J by 2 bases, leaving 7 bases between them. In germline, CDR1 is MNHEY, CDR2 SVGAGI. The CDR3 spans 14 residues. The CDR3 bases are TGTGCCAGCAGTTACTCAGCGGACAACTATGGCTACACCTTC. Translation: CASSYSADNYGYTF.

This clonotype was seen a handful of times. This chain connects TRBV5-6 to TRBJ2-7, with D uncertain. The CDR3 has 14 residues. V was cut by 0 bases and J by 3 bases, with 10 bases left in between. Germline CDR1 and CDR2: SGHDT and YYEEEE. For the CDR3, the DNA is TGTGCCAGCAGCTTGGCTGGGCACCGCTACGAGCAGTACGTC. This codes for CASSLAGHRYEQYV.

This clonotype was seen more than once but under ten times. V is TRBV12-3 or TRBV12-4 and J is TRBJ1-2, with D possibly TRBD1 on 6 matching bases. Trimming pared 4 bases from V and 4 bases from J, leaving 13 bases between. The CDR3 sequence is 14 residues long. The CDR3 is CASSSPQGGYGYTF. The CDR3 DNA is TGTGCCAGCAGTTCCCCACAGGGCGGCTATGGCTACACCTTC.

The CDR3 nucleotides read TGCAGTGCTAGACCCCCCAGCCCCGGGGACTATGGCTACACCTTC. It translates to CSARPPSPGDYGYTF. The J gene is TRBJ1-2, the V gene TRBV20-1; D not certain. The germline gives CDR1 DFQATT, CDR2 SNEGSKA (reference sequence). The CDR3 covers 15 residues. Trimming removed 2 bases from V and 3 bases from J, with 16 bases in between.

The chain carries TRBV10-1 and TRBJ2-4, with 11 bases identical to TRBD1. The ends lost 4 bases at V and 9 bases at J; junction bases unmatched: 5. There are 14 residues in the CDR3. Germline CDR1 WNHNN, CDR2 SYGVQD (reference sequence). The CDR3 reads CASSAGTGGSIQYF. For the CDR3, the DNA is TGCGCCAGCAGTGCGGGGACAGGGGGGAGCATTCAGTACTTC.

V and J are TRBV28 and TRBJ1-2, with 9 bases fitting TRBD1. CDR3 length equals 16 residues. Germline V lookup: CDR1 MDHEN, CDR2 SYDVKM. V trimming: 3 bases; J trimming: 4 bases; junction bases outside the gene matches: 9. The CDR3 sequence is CASSLGQGWVGYGYTF. DNA of the CDR3: TGTGCCAGCAGTTTGGGACAGGGTTGGGTCGGCTATGGCTACACCTTC.

This clonotype was seen ten or more times. This chain joins TRBV6-4 and TRBJ2-3, with D uncertain. V gave up 3 bases and J gave up 2 bases, with 6 bases separating them. The V gene's germline CDR1 is MRHNA and CDR2 SNTAGT. CDR3 size: 13 residues. CDR3 loop: CASSEAPTDTQYF. The CDR3, as DNA: TGTGCCAGCAGTGAAGCCCCCACAGATACGCAGTATTTT.

This clonotype appeared a few times. This chain joins TRBV20-1 and TRBJ2-7; 7 bases fit TRBD2. V was pared by 3 bases and J by 0 bases, with 8 bases of the junction left unmatched. Germline V gene sequence: CDR1 DFQATT, CDR2 SNEGSKA (reference sequence). The CDR3 is 15 residues long. The CDR3 region is CSARSPAGSSYEQYF. Written as DNA, the CDR3 is TGCAGTGCTAGGTCCCCAGCGGGGAGCTCCTACGAGCAGTACTTC.

This CDR3 is CASSPTMRDRGRANYGYTF. As DNA, the CDR3 is TGTGCCAGCTCACCAACCATGAGGGACAGGGGGCGAGCTAACTATGGCTACACCTTC. The chain joins TRBV18 to TRBJ1-2; 12 positions match TRBD1. Germline values: CDR1 KGHSH, CDR2 LQKENI. V dropped 2 bases and J dropped 0; count of bases not matched to a gene: 10. The CDR3 runs 19 residues.

V usage is TRBV28 and J usage is TRBJ1-2; D gene ambiguous. The CDR3 loop spans 14 amino acids. Germline V CDR1 and CDR2: MDHEN, SYDVKM. Trimming stripped 6 bases from V and 4 bases from J, with 15 bases between. The CDR3 bases are TGTGCCAGCAGGCCCAATGCGATCGGCTATGGCTACACCTTC. This codes for CASRPNAIGYGYTF.

This chain connects TRBV5-1 to TRBJ2-3; no clear D gene. Germline V gene lookup returns CDR1 SGHRS and CDR2 YFSETQ. The CDR3 sequence is 16 residues long. Trimming pared 6 bases from V and 2 bases from J, leaving 19 bases between. CDR3 in DNA: TGCGCCAGCATATCGGGTGAGACTCTCGACACAGATACGCAGTATTTT. Its protein product is CASISGETLDTDTQYF.

This clonotype was counted between two and nine times. The chain recombines TRBV5-6 with TRBJ2-1; 7 positions agree with TRBD2. CDR1 is SGHDT and CDR2 is YYEEEE in the germline V gene. The CDR3 runs to 13 residues. The V gene end was trimmed by 7 bases and the J gene end by 9 bases; junction bases not matched to a gene: 10. Here the CDR3 reads CASRAAGRSEQFF. The CDR3 nucleotides read TGTGCCAGCCGGGCAGCGGGACGGAGTGAGCAGTTCTTC.

V and J are TRBV6-1 and TRBJ1-1; 9 positions match TRBD1. This CDR3 region has 15 residues. Per germline, CDR1 MNHNS and CDR2 SASEGT. After removal of 7 bases from V and 5 bases from J, the junction contained 11 bases not matched to a gene. CDR3 amino acids: CASTGRGQGWTEAFF. The CDR3, as DNA: TGTGCCAGCACCGGAAGAGGACAGGGGTGGACTGAAGCTTTCTTT.